These T cell receptor beta chains were read from a single sample in a study of blood T cell repertoires in COVID-19. Assay: immunoSEQ multiplex PCR; the TCRdb copy retains only in-frame clones and omits some. The sample lists around 400,000 clones, approximately 93% occurring once. The sequenced sample was PBMCs or T cells enriched from blood (not recorded which). These receptors were collected from a woman aged 35 to 49 who had been exposed to COVID-19. The CDR3 runs from the conserved cysteine through the conserved F or W. A clone size is listed for some rows: how often the clone was seen (once, few, many), or a class if it is expanded.

v_call,j_call,clone_size,cdr3_aa
TRBV5-1,TRBJ1-6,-,CASSEYRGFGNSPLHF
TRBV12-3/TRBV12-4,TRBJ2-7,-,CASSPTGGYEQYF
TRBV11-1,TRBJ1-1,once,CASSREADTEAFF
TRBV6-5,TRBJ1-3,-,CASSSQGGNTIYF
TRBV3-1/TRBV3-2,TRBJ1-5,-,CASSPDRQSNQPQHF
TRBV13,TRBJ2-7,-,CASSILTGTRAYEQYF
TRBV21-1,TRBJ1-6,-,CASPFRQNYNSPLHF
TRBV7-2,TRBJ1-2,-,CASSLGGSATGYTF
TRBV5-1,TRBJ1-2,-,CASSLRTGGRGGDGYTF
TRBV13,TRBJ1-1,-,CASSLGAENTEAFF
TRBV3-1/TRBV3-2,TRBJ2-1,-,CASSQQYNEQFF
TRBV6-6,TRBJ1-2,-,CASRETGRRYGYTF
TRBV9,TRBJ1-1,-,CASRKVETANTEAFF
TRBV19,TRBJ1-2,once,CASSPGRGNYGYTF
TRBV2,TRBJ1-3,-,CASSGIWSGGGASSGNTIYF
TRBV7-2,TRBJ1-1,-,CASSPRGRGGTEAFF
TRBV5-1,TRBJ2-7,once,CASSSSTGNPSEQYF
TRBV5-1,TRBJ1-3,-,CASSLDRQGPGNTIYF
TRBV5-1,TRBJ2-3,-,CASSFRPDSSDTQYF
TRBV24-1,TRBJ1-4,-,CATSKTSPRTGGTNEKLFF
TRBV7-9,TRBJ2-1,-,CASSLNSGTAYNEQFF
TRBV18,TRBJ1-1,-,CASSPRRGGTEAFF
TRBV3-1/TRBV3-2,TRBJ2-7,-,CASSPQPGQVRWEQYF
TRBV7-9,TRBJ2-7,-,CASSPQGGGTYEQYF
TRBV29-1,TRBJ2-7,-,CSVAGTGVHEQYF
TRBV9,TRBJ2-5,-,CASSTPGQGKETQYF
TRBV18,TRBJ1-4,-,CASSVGQGTNEKLFF
TRBV5-6,TRBJ1-6,-,CASNRDRNNSPLHF
TRBV30,TRBJ1-5,-,CAWTTSPNQPQHF
TRBV20-1,TRBJ1-1,-,CSASGPQGVNTEAFF
TRBV13,TRBJ1-6,-,CASSYRDRGHSPLHF
TRBV7-8,TRBJ1-2,once,CASSSPGGPRGYTF
TRBV5-4,TRBJ2-3,-,CASSLVGRGNTQYF
TRBV19,TRBJ2-5,-,CASSNDRKETQYF
TRBV19,TRBJ1-2,-,CASQAEGRGTYGYTF
TRBV10-3,TRBJ1-6,-,CAISDGGYNSPLHF
TRBV19,TRBJ1-5,-,CASRPGVSNQPQHF
TRBV19,TRBJ1-2,-,CASSSGTGIYGYTF
TRBV11-3,TRBJ2-7,-,CASTLLGGGYEQYF
TRBV4-1,TRBJ1-2,-,CASSQVRTGGVYGYTF
TRBV27,TRBJ2-7,-,CASSPGTGGPYEQYF
TRBV6-2/TRBV6-3,TRBJ2-7,once,CASSPRADRGRSYEQYF
TRBV7-2,TRBJ1-1,-,CASSIRGRKNPFF
TRBV5-1,TRBJ2-3,-,CASSPTPPSTDTQYF
TRBV30,TRBJ1-5,-,CAWTPGLSQPQHF
TRBV30,TRBJ1-6,-,CAWRENRGSPLHF
TRBV11-2,TRBJ2-5,-,CAVRLLQTQYF
TRBV2,TRBJ2-1,-,CASRETGPVIEQFF
TRBV7-3,TRBJ2-3,-,CASSLTEVTDTQYF
TRBV30,TRBJ1-4,-,CAWSGAGLGEKLFF
TRBV18,TRBJ2-3,-,CASSPRQGGADTQYF